This T cell receptor (beta chain) was sequenced in a study of OX40 agonist ivuxolimab in advanced cancers. Study at large: It was ivuxolimab, an agonistic anti-OX40 (CD134) antibody, that patients were treated with. The dose-escalation cohort was approximately 85% male, with a mean age of 60 years, ranging roughly 23 to 79. General study findings and limits: Relative to CD4+, CD8+ T cells held more expanded clones on average. The study found among the lowest clonal expansion in partial responders at 0.1-3.0 mg/kg.

With regard to this clone: What it recognizes is unknown.

The V gene's germline CDR1 is MNHEY and CDR2 SMNVEV (reference sequence). The V and J ends lost 2 bases and 6 bases respectively, with 1 base between them. The CDR3 is 10 amino acids. Profiled with immunoSEQ multiplex PCR; TCRdb holds only in-frame clones, not every one. In the table there are 95,000 to 100,000 clones, 70% to 85% of which are singletons. This clonotype was sampled from an adult with an advanced solid tumor such as melanoma, head and neck, liver or kidney cancer. Sequencing was performed on CD4+ or CD8+ T cells sorted from blood, taken in a trial of the OX40 agonist ivuxolimab. The chain uses TRBV27 and TRBJ2-5; no reliable D call. CDR3 region: CASSLKTQYF. As DNA, the CDR3 is TGTGCCAGCAGTTTAAAGACCCAGTACTTC.